There are a few counts of the clone carrying this T cell receptor beta chain. No antigen is known for it. Exclusion of patients followed from uncontrolled infection, other autoimmune disease, pregnancy or lactation. This CDR3 has 13 residues. V was clipped by 6 bases and J by 9 bases; unmatched bases: 5. CDR1 and CDR2 (germline): ENHRY, SYGVKD. These data are taken from a study of T cells in Graves' hyperthyroidism and ophthalmopathy. The study's findings and limits: Blood also held most thyroid clonotypes expanded beyond 0.001. In validation, the model predicted ophthalmopathy. These predictions came a median roughly 6 months before onset.

Amplification of TCR beta CDR3 regions used RNA as the template. TCR CDR3 underwent first-round RT-PCR with the HTBI primer set. MiXCR was run by TCRdb on the multiplex PCR reads, yielding one entry per CDR3 protein. The sample includes roughly 400,000 distinct CDR3 sequences, roughly 13% of them seen just once. The sequence derives from a man aged 45 to 65 with Graves' ophthalmopathy. Sequenced: blood. This chain joins TRBV10-3 and TRBJ2-1; 10 bases fit TRBD1. The CDR3 sequence: CAIRPGQGSEQFF. The CDR3 nucleotides are TGTGCCATCAGGCCGGGACAGGGGTCTGAGCAGTTCTTC.